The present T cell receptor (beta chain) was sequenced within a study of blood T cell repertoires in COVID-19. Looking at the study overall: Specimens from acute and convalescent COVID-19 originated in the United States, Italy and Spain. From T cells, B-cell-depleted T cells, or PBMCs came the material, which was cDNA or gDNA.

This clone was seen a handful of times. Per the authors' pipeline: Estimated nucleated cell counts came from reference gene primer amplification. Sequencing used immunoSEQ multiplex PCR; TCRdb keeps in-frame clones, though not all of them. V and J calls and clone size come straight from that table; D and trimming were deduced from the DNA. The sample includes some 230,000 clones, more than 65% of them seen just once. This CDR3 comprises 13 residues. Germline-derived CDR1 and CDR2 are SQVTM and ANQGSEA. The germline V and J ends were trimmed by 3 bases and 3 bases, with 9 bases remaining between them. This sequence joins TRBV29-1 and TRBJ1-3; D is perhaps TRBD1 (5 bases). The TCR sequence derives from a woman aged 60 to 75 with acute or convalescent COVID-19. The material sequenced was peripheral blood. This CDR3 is CSVDLDSGNTIYF. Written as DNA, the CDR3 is TGCAGCGTTGACCTAGACAGTGGAAACACCATATATTTT. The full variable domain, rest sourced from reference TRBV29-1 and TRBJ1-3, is SAVISQKPSRDICQRGTSLTIQCQVDSQVTMMFWYRQQPGQSLTLIATANQGSEATYESGFVIDKFPISRPNLTFSTLTVSNMSPEDSSIYLCSVDLDSGNTIYFGEGSWLTVV.